This T cell receptor beta chain was profiled in a study of CD8 T cells in ankylosing spondylitis. Of note for this clonotype: Its antigen is still unknown.

CDR1 GTSNPN and CDR2 SVGIG come from the germline V gene (reference sequence). CDR3 length: 14 amino acids. Trimming took off 2 bases at V and 6 bases at J, with 16 bases between the two ends. Making the TCR beta libraries involved quantitative 5'-RACE with molecular barcodes. TCRdb re-derived calls from the 5' RACE reads in MiXCR, one entry per CDR3 protein. The sample includes 200,000 or so distinct CDR3 sequences, 10% to 15% seen only once; the top ten take approximately 10%. General study findings and limits: Blood from ankylosing spondylitis patients appeared to carry a characteristic roughly eight-variant TCR beta motif. Disease-linked clones had a CD8+ phenotype and relatively low frequency in peripheral blood. Enrichment of disease-linked clones was reportedly significant in matched ankylosing spondylitis synovial fluid.

The sequence was collected from a female donor with ankylosing spondylitis or in good health (not recorded which). Sequencing was performed on blood, either unsorted or a sorted T cell fraction (not recorded which). This chain joins TRBV30 and TRBJ2-5; D tentatively reads TRBD1 or TRBD2 (6 bases each). The CDR3 coding sequence is TGTGCCTGGAGTTTCGGGGGCTCCGGGAAGACCCAGTACTTC. It encodes CAWSFGGSGKTQYF.